The T cell receptor (beta chain) under discussion was sequenced for a study of response to subunit inactivated influenza vaccine. Study findings and constraints: Researchers suggested that each seasonal influenza vaccination recruits few new T cells.

Each CDR3 protein gets one entry after TCRdb re-called the RT-PCR reads with MiXCR. This repertoire shows more than 700,000 distinct CDR3 sequences, around 20% found once; its top ten account for roughly a tenth. Germline V lookup: CDR1 DFQATT, CDR2 SNEGSKA (reference sequence). V was shortened by 5 bases and J by 4 bases, with 15 bases between the two germline ends. The length of the CDR3 is 14 residues. This clonotype was detected only a few times. The antigen is not known. The sample here was PBMCs from blood, taken 5 days after vaccination. The chain employs TRBV20-1 and TRBJ1-5; no clear D. The sequence came from a man in his fifties or sixties who received an inactivated influenza vaccine. The CDR3 DNA follows: TGCAGTGCTTCGCCGATCTCGGGGAATCAGCCCCAGCATTTT. Translating gives CSASPISGNQPQHF.